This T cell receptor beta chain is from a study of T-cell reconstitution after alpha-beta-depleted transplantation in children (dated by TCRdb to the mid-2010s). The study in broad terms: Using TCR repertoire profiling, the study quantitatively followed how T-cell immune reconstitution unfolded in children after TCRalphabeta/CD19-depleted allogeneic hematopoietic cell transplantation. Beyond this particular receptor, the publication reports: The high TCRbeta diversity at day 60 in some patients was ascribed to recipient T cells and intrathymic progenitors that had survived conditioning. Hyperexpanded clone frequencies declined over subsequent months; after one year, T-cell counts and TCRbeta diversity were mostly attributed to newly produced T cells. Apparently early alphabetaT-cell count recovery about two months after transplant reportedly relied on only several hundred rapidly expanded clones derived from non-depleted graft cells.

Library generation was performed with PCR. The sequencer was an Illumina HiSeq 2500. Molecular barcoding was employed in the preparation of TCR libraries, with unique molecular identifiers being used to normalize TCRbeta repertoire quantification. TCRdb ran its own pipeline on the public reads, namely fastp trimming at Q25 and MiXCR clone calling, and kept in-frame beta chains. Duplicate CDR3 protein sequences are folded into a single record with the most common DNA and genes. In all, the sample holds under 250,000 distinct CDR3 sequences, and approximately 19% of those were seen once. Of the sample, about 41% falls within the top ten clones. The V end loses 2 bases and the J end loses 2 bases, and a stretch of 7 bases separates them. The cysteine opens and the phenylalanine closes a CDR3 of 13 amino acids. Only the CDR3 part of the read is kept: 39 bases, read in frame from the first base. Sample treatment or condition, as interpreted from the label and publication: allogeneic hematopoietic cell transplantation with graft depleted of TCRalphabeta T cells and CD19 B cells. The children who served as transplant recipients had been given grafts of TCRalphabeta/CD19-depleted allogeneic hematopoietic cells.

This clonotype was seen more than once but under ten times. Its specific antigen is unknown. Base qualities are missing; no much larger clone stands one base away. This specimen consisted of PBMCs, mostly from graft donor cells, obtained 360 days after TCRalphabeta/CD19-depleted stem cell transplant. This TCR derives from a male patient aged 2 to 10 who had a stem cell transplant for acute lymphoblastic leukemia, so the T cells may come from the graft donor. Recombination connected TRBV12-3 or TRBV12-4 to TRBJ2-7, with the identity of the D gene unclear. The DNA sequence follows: TGTGCCAGCAGTTTACGGCCGACCTACGAGCAGTACTTC. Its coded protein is CASSLRPTYEQYF.